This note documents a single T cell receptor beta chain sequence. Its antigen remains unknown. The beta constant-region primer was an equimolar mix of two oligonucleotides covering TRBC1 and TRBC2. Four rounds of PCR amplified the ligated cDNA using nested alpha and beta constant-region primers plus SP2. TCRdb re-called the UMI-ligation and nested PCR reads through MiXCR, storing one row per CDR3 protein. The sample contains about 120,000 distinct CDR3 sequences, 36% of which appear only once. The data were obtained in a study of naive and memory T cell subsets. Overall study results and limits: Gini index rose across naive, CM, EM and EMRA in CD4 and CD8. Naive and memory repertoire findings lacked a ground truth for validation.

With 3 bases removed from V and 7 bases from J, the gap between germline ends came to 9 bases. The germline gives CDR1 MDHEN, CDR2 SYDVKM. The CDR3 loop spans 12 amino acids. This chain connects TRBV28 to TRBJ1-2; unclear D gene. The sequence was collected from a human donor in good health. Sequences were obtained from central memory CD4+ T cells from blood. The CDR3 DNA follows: TGTGCCAGCAGTTTCGGGTTAGGTGGCTACACCTTC. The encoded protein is CASSFGLGGYTF.